This T cell receptor (beta chain) was sequenced during a study of blood T cells in healthy people across ages (dated by TCRdb to between 2015 and 2017). Some background on the complete study: In model experiments, roughly one uniquely barcoded TCR beta cDNA molecule per two T cells was captured by template switching. To track age-related changes in TCR beta repertoire diversity, the study relied on deep sequencing normalized with unique cDNA molecular identifiers. Four age groups were formed from the donors: young (average about 15 years), middle-aged (approximately 40), aged (roughly 58) and long-lived (roughly 81). Two additional independent replicas of 1 million unique cDNA reads from the same blood draw were analyzed for two donors (one aged 18 to 30 and one aged 80 or older). To avoid experimental bias, donors of different ages were randomly spread across the sequencing lanes. Beyond this particular receptor, the publication reports: Compared with the aged group, the long-lived group had more naive CD4+ T cells, fewer expanded clones and increased TCR diversity, a pattern suggesting age selection. Since profiling was done on bulk unsorted PBMCs, naive and antigen-experienced compartments could not be conclusively compared. There was a strong correlation between observed TCR beta diversity and the percentage of naive T cells measured by flow cytometry. Because donor CMV infection status was unknown, age-related changes in expanded clonotypes were potentially confounded. As age increased, observed TCR beta diversity per million T cells dropped in a roughly linear way, and a significant reduction was already evident by age around 41. Estimates of total diversity from one million sequenced T cells were regarded as lower bounds and underestimates.

This clonotype was counted only a few times. The specificity of this receptor is unknown. No base quality information exists; no much larger clone differs at one position. The CDR3 numbers 16 residues from cysteine through phenylalanine. The sequence is cut down to CDR3 DNA, 48 bases in frame from base 1. V is pared back by 0 bases and J by 6 bases, with 17 bases lying between the germline termini. The germline V gene (reference sequence) supplies CDR1 MNHNY and CDR2 SVGAGI. Libraries came from 5' RACE. TCRdb names Illumina HiSeq 2500 as the instrument used. A second about 7 to 11 cycle PCR used a sample-barcoded 5' primer and a J-beta primer mix. Each TCR beta cDNA molecule received a unique molecular identifier from a template-switch 5' adaptor carrying 12 random nucleotides. Each sample yielded at least 3 million CDR3-containing paired-end reads. All of the RNA was converted into first-strand cDNA using the Mint cDNA synthesis kit, with a TRBC-specific oligonucleotide serving as the primer. After uracil-DNA glycosylase treatment, a first 18-cycle PCR used universal primers M1SS and BC2_uni_R on all cDNA. The original methods were these. Each sample was normalized by randomly selecting 1 million high-quality reads, each carrying a distinct molecular identifier. Reads sharing molecular identifiers were discarded rather than binned into consensus sequences. MiTCR, set to a Q25 quality threshold and the strictest error-elimination algorithm, was used for CDR3 identification, clonotype clustering and error correction. A nonparametric unseen species model with Euler transformation was used to estimate a lower bound on total TCR beta diversity. TCRdb handled the public reads itself, with Q25 trimming in fastp and clone calling in MiXCR, and kept productive beta chains. Identical CDR3 protein sequences are pooled into one entry, listed with their most common genes and DNA. It is TCRdb's table, rather than the study itself, that gives the V and J calls and clone size. The sample records about 1.8 million distinct CDR3 sequences, around 48% of which are singletons. Less than 2.5% of the sample is in the top ten clones.

Systemically healthy Caucasian individuals from Russia, some 40 in total and aged 6 to 90 years, were included as donors. Ten milliliters of peripheral blood were drawn from each donor into EDTA-treated Vacutainer tubes. Ficoll-Paque density-gradient centrifugation was used to isolate PBMCs, with at least 6.5 million obtained per sample. Total RNA was extracted from PBMCs with Trizol reagent, with at least 5.5 micrograms obtained per sample. The percentages of naive CD45RAhigh/CD27high T cells were determined by flow cytometry on a PBMC aliquot from every donor. The source material was blood. The chain uses TRBV6-6 and TRBJ1-2; the D gene cannot be resolved reliably. The TCR was taken from a woman between 40 and 55 years old in good health. The bases read TGTGCCAGCAGTTACTCTTCCCCCCCGGGCGGGGATGGCTACACCTTC. Translation gives CASSYSSPPGGDGYTF.